The 19 T cell receptor beta chains below come from one sample, sequenced in a study of cytomegalovirus exposure and HLA in healthy donors (dated by TCRdb to 2015 to 2018). Libraries came from the immunoSEQ multiplex PCR assay. For the multiplex PCR, a mixture combining 60 forward primers for TCR Vbeta segments and 13 reverse primers for TCR Jbeta segments was used. This is the immuneACCESS table as TCRdb keeps it, with only in-frame sequences that have V and J called. A part of the clones is gone; compared with another copy, unresolved V genes explain less than half, and the rest is unexplained. This sample has 140,000 or so clones in its table, and 68% of those were observed once. In total, the top ten clones hold around 4.7% of the sample. Sequenced: PBMCs. All receptors come from a man between 60 and 70 years old in good health and CMV-seronegative.

The chain combines TRBV2 with TRBJ2-7, with D possibly being TRBD2 (6 bases). Trimming left V 6 bases short and J 0 bases short, with 15 bases between. The CDR3 runs to 15 residues. Germline V CDR1 and CDR2: SNHLY, FYNNEI. In DNA, the CDR3 is TGTGCCAGCAGAGGAGGGGCAGCTATCTCCTACGAGCAGTACTTC. Its protein product is CASRGGAAISYEQYF.

The chain recombines TRBV7-2 with TRBJ2-7; TRBD2 agrees at 11 bases. Germline trimming cut 3 bases from V and 0 bases from J; bases unmatched to any gene: 10. The V gene's germline CDR1 is SGHTA and CDR2 FQGNSA. The CDR3 sequence is 18 residues long. The CDR3 DNA reads TGTGCCAGCAGCTTTGGGGTAGCGGGAGGGTCCTTCTCCTACGAGCAGTACTTC. Translation: CASSFGVAGGSFSYEQYF.

The gene calls are TRBV9 and TRBJ2-7; TRBD2 matches 9 bases. V dropped 0 bases and J dropped 2; count of bases not matched to a gene: 3. There are 15 residues in the CDR3. Germline CDR1 and CDR2: SGDLS and YYNGEE. In DNA, the CDR3 is TGTGCCAGCAGCGTAGGACTAGCGGCCCCCTACGAGCAGTACTTC. Translation: CASSVGLAAPYEQYF. The whole variable domain, remainder taken from reference TRBV9 and TRBJ2-7, is DSGVTQTPKHLITATGQRVTLRCSPRSGDLSVYWYQQSLDQGLQFLIQYYNGEERAKGNILERFSAQQFPDLHSELNLSSLELGDSALYFCASSVGLAAPYEQYFGPGTRLTVT.

This chain connects TRBV25-1 to TRBJ2-7, with 7 bases fitting TRBD2. The CDR3 spans 13 residues. V shed 7 bases, J shed 3 bases, and the junction held 6 bases outside the gene matches. Germline V lookup: CDR1 MGHDK, CDR2 SYGVNS. In nucleotides, the CDR3 is TGTGCCAGCACAAGCGGGGACTTCTACGAGCAGTACTTC. Amino acids: CASTSGDFYEQYF.

The chain employs TRBV7-7 and TRBJ2-5; TRBD1 agrees at 7 bases. CDR1 and CDR2 (germline): SSHAT, FNYEAQ (reference sequence). The V gene end was trimmed by 3 bases and the J gene end by 5 bases; junction bases not matched to a gene: 6. The length of the CDR3 is 14 residues. CDR3 nucleotides: TGTGCCAGCAGCTTTGACAGGGACGGGGAGACCCAGTACTTC. Amino acids: CASSFDRDGETQYF.

The J gene is TRBJ1-1, the V gene TRBV23-1; 8 bases are a match to TRBD1. TRBV23-1 is an ORF; its function is uncertain. The CDR3 consists of 19 residues. Unmatched junction bases numbered 15, after V lost 2 bases and J lost 1 base. The CDR3 loop is CASSQRAGGEIRGNTEAFF. In DNA form, the CDR3 reads TGCGCCAGCAGTCAACGGGCAGGGGGCGAAATTCGGGGGAACACTGAAGCTTTCTTT.

J is TRBJ2-7 and V is TRBV5-6; 7 bases agree with TRBD1. This CDR3 has 14 residues. V was clipped by 3 bases and J by 3 bases; unmatched bases: 6. In germline, CDR1 is SGHDT, CDR2 YYEEEE. As DNA, the CDR3 is TGTGCCAGCAGCTCGCGGACAGGCCTCTACGAGCAGTACTTC. Its translation is CASSSRTGLYEQYF. Full variable domain (rest looked up from reference TRBV5-6 and TRBJ2-7): DAGVTQSPTHLIKTRGQQVTLRCSPKSGHDTVSWYQQALGQGPQFIFQYYEEEERQRGNFPDRFSGHQFPNYSSELNVNALLLGDSALYLCASSSRTGLYEQYFGPGTRLTVT.

This clone was observed a handful of times. The J gene is TRBJ2-5, the V gene TRBV18, with TRBD1 matching 8 bases. This CDR3 has 14 amino acids. Germline V lookup: CDR1 KGHSH, CDR2 LQKENI. The V segment lost 2 bases and the J segment 3 bases; nucleotides outside the gene matches: 2. The CDR3 loop reads CASSPETGEETQYF. In nucleotides, the CDR3 is TGTGCCAGCTCACCAGAGACAGGGGAAGAGACCCAGTACTTC.

The chain combines TRBV7-7 with TRBJ2-1, with 9 positions matching TRBD1. J was trimmed by 5 bases and V by 5 bases; bases with no gene match: 4. This CDR3 spans 14 amino acids. From germline, CDR1 is SSHAT and CDR2 FNYEAQ (reference sequence). Written as DNA, the CDR3 is TGTGCCAGCAGCCGGGACAGGGACGACAATGAGCAGTTCTTC. Protein: CASSRDRDDNEQFF.

This chain joins TRBV7-9 and TRBJ1-5; 7 bases match TRBD1. V lost 8 bases and J lost 4; bases outside the gene matches: 5. This CDR3 contains 13 residues. Germline V gene lookup returns CDR1 SEHNR and CDR2 FQNEAQ (reference sequence). CDR3 region: CASQGEANQPQHF. As DNA, the CDR3 is TGTGCCAGCCAGGGGGAGGCGAATCAGCCCCAGCATTTT.

This clone was recorded only once. The J gene is TRBJ1-1, the V gene TRBV6-1; TRBD1 is a possible D gene (5 bases). Trimming cost V 8 bases and J 4 bases, with 14 bases left between them. Germline-derived CDR1 and CDR2 are MNHNS and SASEGT. The CDR3 is made up of 13 amino acids. CDR3 coding DNA: TGTGCCAGCGGCGGCAGGGTGAGCACTGAAGCTTTCTTT. Encoded protein: CASGGRVSTEAFF.

This clone was seen once. V and J are TRBV5-4 and TRBJ2-1, with D perhaps TRBD2 (6 bases). V dropped 1 base and J dropped 14 bases, with 19 bases sitting between them. The CDR3 contains 14 residues. Per the germline V gene, CDR1 is SGHNT and CDR2 is YYREEE (reference sequence). DNA for the CDR3: TGTGCCAGCAGCTTGAGCGCGTTCGGGCGGGGAGAGTTCTTC. This gives the protein CASSLSAFGRGEFF.

V and J are TRBV21-1 and TRBJ2-1; TRBD1, the table's D call, lacks a check against the DNA. TRBV21-1 is shown as a pseudogene. This CDR3 spans 15 amino acids. The CDR3 DNA reads TGTGCCAGCAGCTACCGGGACAGGGCCTACAATGAGCAGTTCTTC. Translated: CASSYRDRAYNEQFF.

The V gene is TRBV5-1, the J gene TRBJ2-2, with 10 bases that match TRBD2. With 0 bases clipped from V and 8 bases from J, the junction kept 10 bases outside the gene matches. Germline CDR1 reads SGHRS; CDR2 reads YFSETQ. There are 17 residues in the CDR3. CDR3 in DNA: TGCGCCAGCAGCTTGGCCCTAGCGGGAGTCGGAGAGGGGGAGCTGTTTTTT. This sequence encodes CASSLALAGVGEGELFF.

The V and J genes are TRBV9 and TRBJ2-5; the match to TRBD2 covers 11 bases. This CDR3 comprises 16 residues. CDR1 is SGDLS, CDR2 YYNGEE, per germline. With V trimmed by 4 bases and J by 5 bases, 10 bases remained unmatched. The CDR3 protein is CASSPRTSGRWETQYF. In DNA, the CDR3 is TGTGCCAGCAGCCCTCGAACTAGCGGGAGATGGGAGACCCAGTACTTC.

This chain connects TRBV10-3 to TRBJ2-2; D is possibly TRBD2 (6 bases). Per germline, CDR1 ENHRY and CDR2 SYGVKD. The CDR3 contains 15 residues. V was pared by 4 bases and J by 1 base, with 10 bases between. CDR3 residues: CAISVAAVNTGELFF. The DNA for the CDR3 is TGTGCCATCAGTGTAGCGGCGGTGAACACCGGGGAGCTGTTTTTT.

CDR3 loop: CASSPRTSGDNEQFF. The DNA of the CDR3 is TGTGCCAGCAGTCCGAGGACTAGCGGAGACAATGAGCAGTTCTTC. The genes are TRBV25-1 and TRBJ2-1; TRBD2 agrees at 10 bases. V was clipped by 5 bases and J by 5 bases; unmatched bases: 6. The CDR3 is 15 amino acids. The germline gives CDR1 MGHDK, CDR2 SYGVNS.

The chain joins TRBV4-1 to TRBJ2-3; 8 bases fit TRBD1. This CDR3 has 16 amino acids. The germline gives CDR1 MGHRA, CDR2 YSYEKL. Trimming removed 4 bases from V and 0 bases from J; junction bases left unmatched: 6. The CDR3 DNA reads TGCGCCAGCAGCCCGACAGGGGTGGTGAGCACAGATACGCAGTATTTT. Translation gives CASSPTGVVSTDTQYF.

This chain links TRBV5-5 with TRBJ1-5; no definite D call. Trimming stripped 2 bases from V and 0 bases from J, with 9 bases between. CDR1 SGHKS and CDR2 YYEKEE come from the germline V gene (reference sequence). The CDR3 runs to 15 residues. CDR3 sequence reads: CASSLAGDSNQPQHF. CDR3 nucleotides: TGTGCCAGCAGCTTAGCCGGTGATAGCAATCAGCCCCAGCATTTT.